This T cell receptor (beta chain) was sequenced in a study of T cells after posttransplantation cyclophosphamide. Overall study results and limits: Recipient CMV seropositivity and CMV reactivation strongly tracked TRB clonality. Donor CD8+ memory clones often dominated recipient blood repertoires at later times. TRB overlap between skin or GI tissue T cells and blood was limited.

The repertoire was sequenced with immunoSEQ multiplex PCR; TCRdb's copy has only in-frame clones and lacks some. The sample presents 40,000 to 45,000 clones, none singletons. This clone showed up many times. Its target is not known. Peripheral blood was collected from the related graft donor on the marrow donation day. Trimming left V 3 bases short and J 7 bases short, with 15 bases between. The CDR3 consists of 14 residues. The germline V gene encodes CDR1 SGHNT and CDR2 YENEEA. Sequencing was carried out using PBMCs. This receptor was identified in a man in his forties in good health, CMV-negative, and a related stem cell transplant donor. The rearrangement joins TRBV11-3 to TRBJ1-2; no firm D call. The CDR3 nucleotides read TGTGCCAGCAGCTTCTCGGCAGCGGGGTTTGGCTACACCTTC. It specifies CASSFSAAGFGYTF.